The 13 T cell receptor beta chains in this list originate from one sample, sequenced in a study of OX40 agonist ivuxolimab in advanced cancers. The library came from the immunoSEQ multiplex PCR assay. Not all clones reach the TCRdb copy of this immuneACCESS table, which keeps in-frame sequences only. Checked studies attribute under half of the gap to unresolved V genes and leave the rest unexplained. The sample table shows fewer than 25,000 clones, and roughly 86% are seen once. 50% of the sample comes from the top ten. The sequencing here drew on CD4+ or CD8+ T cells sorted from blood, taken in a trial of the OX40 agonist ivuxolimab. Receptors originate from an adult with an advanced solid tumor such as melanoma, head and neck, liver or kidney cancer.

The chain joins TRBV9 to TRBJ2-3; D ambiguous. V lost 2 bases to trimming and J lost 1 base, with 2 bases between them. The CDR3 has 12 amino acids. Looked up from germline, CDR1 is SGDLS and CDR2 is YYNGEE. DNA of the CDR3: TGTGCCAGCAGCGTGGGCACAGATACGCAGTATTTT. It is translated as CASSVGTDTQYF.

The chain joins TRBV19 to TRBJ1-1; tentatively, D is TRBD1 (5 bases). The CDR3 consists of 16 residues. V lost 3 bases and J lost 5, with 19 bases in between. Per germline, CDR1 LNHDA and CDR2 SQIVND (reference sequence). The CDR3 reads CASSMGLPGGETEAFF. CDR3 nucleotides: TGTGCCAGTAGTATGGGTCTTCCAGGAGGGGAAACTGAAGCTTTCTTT.

This chain joins TRBV27 and TRBJ2-7, with TRBD2 as a possible D gene (7 bases). This CDR3 contains 14 residues. V lost 3 bases to trimming and J lost 2 bases, with 11 bases between them. Germline lookup yields CDR1 MNHEY and CDR2 SMNVEV (reference sequence). CDR3 amino acids: CASSFGGGPYEQYF. The DNA of the CDR3 is TGTGCCAGCAGTTTTGGGGGGGGCCCCTACGAGCAGTACTTC.

The chain has TRBV6-6 and TRBJ1-1; D uncertain. V gave up 6 bases and J gave up 2 bases, with 19 bases separating them. The CDR3 runs to 16 residues. CDR1 MNHNY and CDR2 SVGAGI come from the germline V gene (reference sequence). CDR3 residues: CASRDGLPRANTEAFF. The CDR3 region has the DNA TGTGCCAGCAGAGACGGACTCCCGAGGGCTAACACTGAAGCTTTCTTT.

The chain is built from TRBV11-1 and TRBJ2-7; D might be TRBD1 (5 bases). The V gene lost 0 bases and the J gene lost 3 bases, with 9 bases spanning the gap. In germline, CDR1 is SGHAT, CDR2 FQDESV (reference sequence). The CDR3 covers 14 residues. CDR3 DNA sequence: TGTGCCAGCAGCTTAGCGCCTCAGGGCTACGAGCAGTACTTC. It translates to CASSLAPQGYEQYF.

V and J are TRBV30 and TRBJ2-3; 9 bases are shared with TRBD1. Unmatched junction bases numbered 11, after V lost 6 bases and J lost 4 bases. The CDR3 length is 15 residues. Germline lookup yields CDR1 GTSNPN and CDR2 SVGIG (reference sequence). The CDR3 reads CACSRDRELADTQYF. For the CDR3, the DNA is TGTGCCTGTTCCCGGGACAGGGAATTGGCAGATACGCAGTATTTT.

The J gene is TRBJ2-7, the V gene TRBV4-1; weak D call: TRBD2 (5 bases). In germline, CDR1 is MGHRA, CDR2 YSYEKL. The length of the CDR3 is 14 residues. Trimming shortened V by 1 base and J by 2 bases, and 9 bases separated the two germline ends. The CDR3 bases are TGCGCCAGCAGCCAAGCTAGCACCACCTACGAGCAGTACTTC. Protein product: CASSQASTTYEQYF.

This clone was counted a few times. The chain links TRBV7-9 to TRBJ1-6, with 9 positions matching TRBD1. J was trimmed by 6 bases and V by 5 bases; bases with no gene match: 2. Germline lookup yields CDR1 SEHNR and CDR2 FQNEAQ (reference sequence). The CDR3 sequence is 14 residues long. CDR3 sequence reads: CASSPDRGNSPLHF. The DNA of the CDR3 is TGTGCCAGCAGCCCGGACAGGGGTAATTCACCCCTCCACTTT.

This clone was detected only a few times. The gene calls are TRBV6-5 and TRBJ2-1; D possibly uses TRBD1 or TRBD2 (6 bases each). V was clipped by 0 bases and J by 12 bases, with 9 bases between them. The CDR3 covers 12 residues. The germline gives CDR1 MNHEY, CDR2 SVGAGI. The CDR3: CASSYSPGAQFF. The CDR3 nucleotides are TGTGCCAGCAGTTACTCTCCGGGGGCGCAGTTCTTC.

V gene TRBV30 combines with J gene TRBJ1-5; D call uncertain. V lost 4 bases and J lost 5, with 12 bases in between. This CDR3 is built from 13 residues. Germline V gene sequence: CDR1 GTSNPN, CDR2 SVGIG (reference sequence). CDR3 sequence (DNA): TGTGCCTGGACCCCCCCTGGGGATCAGCCCCAGCATTTT. Translated, it gives CAWTPPGDQPQHF.

This rearrangement joins TRBV7-2 to TRBJ1-5; D is ambiguous. V lost 2 bases to trimming and J lost 2 bases, with 7 bases between them. The V gene's germline CDR1 is SGHTA and CDR2 FQGNSA. The CDR3 is 14 amino acids. The CDR3 loop reads CASSLNQGNQPQHF. In DNA, the CDR3 is TGTGCCAGCAGCTTAAACCAAGGCAATCAGCCCCAGCATTTT.

V gene TRBV28 combines with J gene TRBJ1-2, with D possibly being TRBD1 (5 bases). Germline V gene data show CDR1 as MDHEN and CDR2 as SYDVKM. The germline V and J ends were trimmed by 5 bases and 8 bases, with 21 bases remaining between them. This CDR3 region has 15 residues. CDR3 amino acids: CASSPIRWGVDGYTF. The CDR3 DNA reads TGTGCCAGCAGTCCTATCCGGTGGGGGGTCGACGGCTACACCTTC.

The CDR3 here is CASSLAGVRYEQYF. The DNA for the CDR3 is TGTGCCAGCAGCTTAGCGGGGGTCAGATACGAGCAGTACTTC. V gene TRBV5-6 combines with J gene TRBJ2-7; TRBD2 aligns across 8 bases. The CDR3 totals 14 residues. Germline V gene data show CDR1 as SGHDT and CDR2 as YYEEEE. With 2 bases clipped from V and 4 bases from J, the junction kept 5 bases outside the gene matches.